This TCR beta chain came from a study of cytomegalovirus exposure and HLA in healthy donors. The wider study: A later analysis reported the same platform for the 100 to 150 validation repertoires and the roughly 700 first-cohort repertoires.

The repertoire was sequenced with immunoSEQ multiplex PCR; TCRdb's copy has only in-frame clones and lacks some. The sample lists 100,000 to 150,000 clones; about 89% were seen once. In this sample, this clone turned up once. Its target is unknown. General study results and limits: The classifier reportedly diagnosed cytomegalovirus status with high specificity and sensitivity.

This CDR3 region has 12 residues. Germline-derived CDR1 and CDR2 are ENHRY and SYGVKD. V dropped 3 bases and J dropped 1 base, with 4 bases sitting between them. These donors were members of the approximately 110-subject validation cohort, a group separate from the approximately 700-subject first cohort. The receptor was derived from a woman aged 18-29 years in good health and CMV-seronegative. The specimen was PBMCs. This chain connects TRBV10-3 to TRBJ2-7; D not certain. The CDR3 nucleotides read TGTGCCATCAGTGATCCATCCTACGAGCAGTACTTC. Translating gives CAISDPSYEQYF.